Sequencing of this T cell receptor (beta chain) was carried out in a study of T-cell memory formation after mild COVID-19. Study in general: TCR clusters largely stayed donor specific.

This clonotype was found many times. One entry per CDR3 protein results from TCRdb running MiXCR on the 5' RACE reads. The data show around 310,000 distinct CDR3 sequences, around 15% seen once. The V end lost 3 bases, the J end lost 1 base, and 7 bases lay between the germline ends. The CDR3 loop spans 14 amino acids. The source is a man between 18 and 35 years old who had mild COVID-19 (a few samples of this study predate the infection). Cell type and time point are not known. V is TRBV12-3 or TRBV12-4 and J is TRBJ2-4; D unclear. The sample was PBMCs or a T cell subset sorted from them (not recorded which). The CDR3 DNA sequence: TGTGCCAGCAGTTTCCAACGGGCCAAAAACATTCAGTACTTC. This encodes CASSFQRAKNIQYF.